The T cell receptor (beta chain) under discussion was sequenced for a study of patients and donors after allogeneic stem cell transplantation. V lost 5 bases, J lost 0 bases, and 10 bases lay in between. The CDR3 has 15 residues. TCRdb called the RT-PCR reads again in MiXCR, with one record for every CDR3 protein. The table records about 200,000 distinct CDR3 sequences, around two fifths of them present only once. This clonotype turned up a few times. The sequencing sample was made of blood, either unsorted or a sorted T cell fraction (not recorded which). The gene calls are TRBV12-3 or TRBV12-4 and TRBJ1-4, with D unresolved. The TCR comes from a human donor who was either an allogeneic HSCT recipient or a stem cell or donor lymphocyte infusion donor (not recorded which). It is not recorded whose cells these are; they may come from a transplant donor. The CDR3 sequence: CASSRTPSTNEKLFF. The CDR3 DNA follows: TGTGCCAGCAGTAGGACCCCCTCAACTAATGAAAAACTGTTTTTT.